These 8 T cell receptor beta chains share one sample of origin, sequenced in a study of blood T cell repertoires in COVID-19. Sequencing used immunoSEQ multiplex PCR; TCRdb keeps in-frame clones, though not all of them. The sample comprises about 250,000 clones, roughly 85% of which are singletons, and roughly 5.3% rests with the top ten. The sequencing sample was made of peripheral blood. The receptors shown here come from a man in his fifties or sixties with COVID-19, enrolled during active disease.

The chain carries TRBV7-9 and TRBJ2-1; the match to TRBD2 covers 9 bases. The CDR3 totals 15 residues. Germline-derived CDR1 and CDR2 are SEHNR and FQNEAQ (reference sequence). Trimming at V came to 1 base and at J to 4 bases, leaving 2 bases not matched to a gene. The CDR3 sequence is CASSLETSGYNEQFF. The CDR3 DNA sequence: TGTGCCAGCAGCTTAGAGACTAGCGGATACAATGAGCAGTTCTTC.

The V call is TRBV7-9, the J call TRBJ1-5; 7 bases agree with TRBD1. The CDR3 loop spans 16 amino acids. Trimming at V came to 5 bases and at J to 1 base, leaving 8 bases not matched to a gene. Per germline, CDR1 SEHNR and CDR2 FQNEAQ (reference sequence). This CDR3 is CASSPEGAVSNQPQHF. CDR3 coding DNA: TGTGCCAGCAGCCCCGAGGGGGCGGTCAGCAATCAGCCCCAGCATTTT.

This sequence joins TRBV5-3 and TRBJ2-7, with a tentative D call TRBD1 (5 bases). TRBV5-3 is an ORF; its function is uncertain. The CDR3 totals 13 residues. Deletions cut 1 base from V and 5 bases from J, with 10 bases between. CDR3 amino acids: CARSLRQFHEQYF. CDR3 bases: TGTGCCAGAAGCTTGCGACAGTTCCACGAGCAGTACTTC.

The J gene is TRBJ2-1, the V gene TRBV25-1; 12 bases map to TRBD1. Germline V CDR1 and CDR2: MGHDK, SYGVNS. This CDR3 contains 17 residues. J gave up 13 bases and V 3 bases, and 16 bases lay outside the gene matches. The CDR3 coding sequence is TGTGCCAGCAGTGACGACCTCCGGGGACAGGGGGCGAAAGAACAGTTCTTC. Translation: CASSDDLRGQGAKEQFF.

The chain couples TRBV30 to TRBJ1-5, with 8 bases that match TRBD1. Germline loops: CDR1 GTSNPN, CDR2 SVGIG (reference sequence). The CDR3 runs to 18 residues. V shed 0 bases, J shed 1 base, and the junction held 11 bases outside the gene matches. The CDR3 region has the DNA TGTGCCTGGAGTGTACGCCCCGCACAGGGGGGGAGCAATCAGCCCCAGCATTTT. This sequence encodes CAWSVRPAQGGSNQPQHF. Drawing the rest from reference TRBV30 and TRBJ1-5, the complete variable domain is SQTIHQWPATLVQPVGSPLSLECTVEGTSNPNLYWYRQAAGRGLQLLFYSVGIGQISSEVPQNLSASRPQDRQFILSSKKLLLSDSGFYLCAWSVRPAQGGSNQPQHFGDGTRLSIL.

This clone was picked up one time. The chain joins TRBV15 to TRBJ2-5; D ambiguous. The CDR3 runs 14 residues. V lost 0 bases and J 5 bases, leaving 10 bases between the germline ends. Looked up from germline, CDR1 is LNHNV and CDR2 is YYDKDF (reference sequence). The CDR3: CATSRDMGSETQYF. As DNA, the CDR3 is TGTGCCACCAGCAGAGATATGGGCTCGGAGACCCAGTACTTC.

The CDR3, as DNA: TGTGCCAGCAGCCTAGGGGTAATAGGTTACGAGCAGTACTTC. This encodes CASSLGVIGYEQYF. This chain links TRBV3-1 (or the pseudogene TRBV3-2) with TRBJ2-7; D perhaps matches TRBD1 (5 bases). V was clipped by 4 bases and J by 4 bases, with 14 bases between them. This CDR3 is built from 14 residues. Germline assignment: CDR1 LGHDT and CDR2 YNNKEL (reference sequence).

The J gene is TRBJ2-3, the V gene TRBV10-2; unclear D gene. This CDR3 is 17 amino acids long. Germline CDR1 reads WSHSY; CDR2 reads SAAADI. Trimming pared 3 bases from V and 1 base from J, leaving 17 bases between. CDR3 DNA sequence: TGCGCCAGCAGTGAAGCCTCCCTAGTGGCGGGCACAGATACGCAGTATTTT. This encodes CASSEASLVAGTDTQYF.